This T cell receptor beta chain originates from a study of T cell changes during pregnancy in multiple sclerosis. Method: immunoSEQ multiplex PCR; TCRdb's copy keeps in-frame clones and lacks some. The sample yields some 40,000 clones, 85% to 95% seen once. This specimen consisted of CD4+ T cells from peripheral blood mononuclear cells, obtained after pregnancy. The clonotype comes from a female donor with multiple sclerosis, enrolled in a pregnancy study.

CDR3 DNA: TGTGCCAGAAGCTGCACCGAGCGGGGGGGCCGAGAGACCCAGTACTTC. It codes for CARSCTERGGRETQYF. The chain uses TRBV5-3 and TRBJ2-5, with 10 bases that match TRBD2. Being an ORF, TRBV5-3 has a function that is uncertain. Germline trimming cut 3 bases from V and 4 bases from J; bases unmatched to any gene: 9. The CDR3 loop spans 16 amino acids.